These 7 T cell receptor beta chains originate from one sample sequenced in a study of radiotherapy plus CTLA-4 blockade in lung cancer. Clones were read by immunoSEQ multiplex PCR, and TCRdb kept only the in-frame ones, dropping some. The sample yields roughly 90,000 clones, less than 80% seen once. This specimen was peripheral blood, taken from a patient treated with radiotherapy plus ipilimumab. The receptors stem from a human donor with non-small cell lung cancer that progressed on radiotherapy plus ipilimumab.

This clone was observed a few times. This sequence joins TRBV18 and TRBJ2-1, with TRBD1 matching over 7 bases. CDR1 and CDR2 (germline): KGHSH, LQKENI. The CDR3 loop spans 16 amino acids. V shed 1 base, J shed 0 bases, and the junction held 3 bases outside the gene matches. The CDR3 DNA reads TGTGCCAGCTCACCACGGACAGGTGACTCCTACAATGAGCAGTTCTTC. This codes for CASSPRTGDSYNEQFF.

This rearrangement joins TRBV30 to TRBJ1-5; D is possibly TRBD1 (6 bases). This CDR3 contains 13 residues. Trimming took off 2 bases at V and 2 bases at J, with 7 bases between the two ends. Germline lookup yields CDR1 GTSNPN and CDR2 SVGIG (reference sequence). The chain's CDR3 is CAWSSGGNQPQHF. CDR3 coding DNA: TGTGCCTGGAGTTCAGGGGGCAATCAGCCCCAGCATTTT.

CDR3 in amino acids: CASSSSGTTGELFF. CDR3 nucleotides: TGCGCCAGCAGCTCCAGCGGAACGACCGGGGAGCTGTTTTTT. The chain employs TRBV5-1 and TRBJ2-2, with D possibly TRBD2 on 5 matching bases. V lost 3 bases and J 5 bases, leaving 11 bases between the germline ends. The germline V gene encodes CDR1 SGHRS and CDR2 YFSETQ. The CDR3 sequence is 14 residues long.

The chain links TRBV7-6 to TRBJ2-1, with 10 bases fitting TRBD1. This CDR3 has 15 residues. The V gene end was trimmed by 5 bases and the J gene end by 3 bases; junction bases not matched to a gene: 4. Germline-derived CDR1 and CDR2 are SGHVS and FNYEAQ. The CDR3 bases are TGTGCCAGCAGCGCATGGACAGGGGGCTACAATGAGCAGTTCTTC. This sequence encodes CASSAWTGGYNEQFF.

This clone appeared a single time. V is TRBV28 and J is TRBJ2-7; D remains unclear. Between the trimmed V and J ends, which lost 6 bases and 3 bases, there was a span of 24 bases. CDR1 is MDHEN and CDR2 is SYDVKM in the germline V gene. The CDR3 has 17 residues. The CDR3, as DNA: TGTGCCAGCAGATCCCCTGACCTGGCCACTTCTAACTACGAGCAGTACTTC. The encoded protein is CASRSPDLATSNYEQYF.

V gene TRBV7-2 combines with J gene TRBJ2-1, with D possibly being TRBD1 or TRBD2 (6 bases each). From germline, CDR1 is SGHTA and CDR2 FQGNSA. This CDR3 region has 14 residues. Trimming pared 6 bases from V and 2 bases from J, leaving 11 bases between. CDR3 loop: CASREGGPYNEQFF. The DNA of the CDR3 is TGTGCCAGCAGGGAGGGGGGCCCCTACAATGAGCAGTTCTTC.

J is TRBJ2-1 and V is TRBV29-1, with 9 bases identical to TRBD2. Germline trimming cut 4 bases from V and 4 bases from J; bases unmatched to any gene: 5. There are 14 residues in the CDR3. The germline gives CDR1 SQVTM, CDR2 ANQGSEA. The CDR3 sequence: CSVGGGERYNEQFF. The DNA for the CDR3 is TGCAGCGTTGGCGGGGGGGAGAGGTACAATGAGCAGTTCTTC.